This T cell receptor (beta chain) was sequenced for a study of cytomegalovirus exposure and HLA in healthy donors. Points from the study as a whole: Generally TCR sequences proved uncommon, though certain public TCRs appeared in numerous donors.

Germline lookup yields CDR1 SQVTM and CDR2 ANQGSEA. The CDR3 spans 16 residues. V dropped 0 bases and J dropped 1; count of bases not matched to a gene: 5. The PCR had 60 Vbeta and 13 Jbeta primers. Profiled with immunoSEQ multiplex PCR; TCRdb holds only in-frame clones, not every one. The sample carries 200,000 to 250,000 clones, approximately 81% recorded once. For this clone: The antigen remains undetermined. This sample also contains other DNA sequences that code for the same CDR3.

This chain joins TRBV29-1 and TRBJ1-1; the match to TRBD1 covers 10 bases. The receptor comes from a woman aged 60 to 75 in good health and CMV-seropositive. What was sequenced was PBMCs. The CDR3 is CSVEEMWDRGNTEAFF. CDR3 nucleotides: TGCAGCGTTGAAGAGATGTGGGACAGGGGGAACACTGAAGCTTTCTTT.